These 23 T cell receptor beta chains came from one sample sequenced in a study of T cells in localized non-small cell lung cancer. The method was immunoSEQ multiplex PCR; TCRdb's version includes in-frame clones alone and lacks a portion of them. The table records around 92,000 clones, roughly 93% of them present only once. Specimen: PBMCs, collected before any cancer treatment. The receptor source for this set is a woman aged 35 to 70 with stage II squamous cell lung carcinoma.

The rearrangement links TRBV12-5 to TRBJ1-1; D perhaps matches TRBD1 (6 bases). This CDR3 is built from 15 residues. CDR1 LGHNT and CDR2 FRNRAP come from the germline V gene. V was clipped by 1 base and J by 8 bases, with 17 bases between them. The CDR3 sequence: CASGLASGGQREAFF. CDR3 nucleotides: TGTGCTAGTGGTTTGGCCTCCGGAGGACAGAGGGAAGCTTTCTTT.

Only a few counts were recorded for this clone. J is TRBJ1-1 and V is TRBV15; a possible D gene is TRBD1 (6 bases). Germline CDR1 and CDR2: LNHNV and YYDKDF (reference sequence). CDR3 length: 16 residues. V shed 2 bases and J shed 3 bases, with 16 bases lying between them. CDR3 amino acids: CATSRFEGGVDTEAFF. The CDR3 DNA reads as TGTGCCACCAGCAGATTTGAAGGGGGAGTTGACACTGAAGCTTTCTTT.

In the case of this clone: The same CDR3 also results from other DNA sequences found in this sample. CDR3 coding DNA: TGCGCCAGCAGCCTTCGGCAGGGGAACACTGAAGCTTTCTTT. Translating gives CASSLRQGNTEAFF. The chain employs TRBV5-1 and TRBJ1-1, with D maybe TRBD1 (5 bases). CDR3 length: 14 amino acids. Per the germline V gene, CDR1 is SGHRS and CDR2 is YFSETQ. Trimming pared 4 bases from V and 1 base from J, leaving 11 bases between. Complete variable domain (other parts from reference TRBV5-1 and TRBJ1-1): KAGVTQTPRYLIKTRGQQVTLSCSPISGHRSVSWYQQTPGQGLQFLFEYFSETQRNKGNFPGRFSGRQFSNSRSEMNVSTLELGDSALYLCASSLRQGNTEAFFGQGTRLTVV.

The rearrangement links TRBV10-2 to TRBJ2-7; D is unresolved. Germline CDR1 is WSHSY and CDR2 is SAAADI. The germline V and J ends were trimmed by 3 bases and 6 bases, with 12 bases remaining between them. The CDR3 is 13 amino acids. The CDR3 bases are TGCGCCAGCAGTGATTTATCGTCATCCGAGCAGTACTTC. Translated: CASSDLSSSEQYF.

This clone was detected a few times. The identical CDR3 is also encoded by other nucleotide sequences in the sample. V gene TRBV5-1 combines with J gene TRBJ2-2, with D possibly TRBD1 on 5 matching bases. The V gene lost 1 base and the J gene lost 1 base, with 5 bases spanning the gap. CDR3 size: 14 residues. Germline-derived CDR1 and CDR2 are SGHRS and YFSETQ. The CDR3 here is CASSLTGNTGELFF. The CDR3 DNA reads as TGCGCCAGCAGCTTGACAGGGAACACCGGGGAGCTGTTTTTT.

V gene TRBV6-1 combines with J gene TRBJ2-1; 8 nucleotides align to TRBD2. This CDR3 has 14 residues. Germline CDR1 reads MNHNS; CDR2 reads SASEGT. Trimming took 7 bases from V and 3 from J; bases not matched to a gene: 5. DNA for the CDR3: TGTGCCAGCACTTCAGCGGGAGACTACAATGAGCAGTTCTTC. Amino acid sequence: CASTSAGDYNEQFF.

This chain joins TRBV7-2 and TRBJ1-1, with D possibly matching TRBD1 (6 bases). The CDR3 has 15 amino acids. CDR1 is SGHTA, CDR2 FQGNSA, per germline. V lost 1 base and J 5 bases, leaving 14 bases between the germline ends. The CDR3 here is CASSLVGGQITEAFF. As DNA, the CDR3 is TGTGCCAGCAGCTTAGTGGGGGGGCAGATTACTGAAGCTTTCTTT.

The gene calls are TRBV7-2 and TRBJ2-1; the D is unclear. The CDR3 is made up of 15 amino acids. The V end was cut by 7 bases, the J end by 1 base, with 14 bases between. In germline, CDR1 is SGHTA, CDR2 FQGNSA. The CDR3 spells CASTRSRGSYNEQFF. CDR3 nucleotide sequence: TGTGCCAGCACCCGCTCCCGAGGTTCCTACAATGAGCAGTTCTTC.

V is TRBV7-9 and J is TRBJ2-5, with 10 nucleotides matching TRBD2. Germline loops: CDR1 SEHNR, CDR2 FQNEAQ (reference sequence). J gave up 6 bases and V 5 bases, and 12 bases lay outside the gene matches. There are 16 residues in the CDR3. Here the CDR3 DNA reads TGTGCCAGCAGCCCGCGGACTAGCGGATTCCAGAAGACCCAGTACTTC. This encodes CASSPRTSGFQKTQYF. Supplemented by reference TRBV7-9 and TRBJ2-5, the full variable domain reads DTGVSQNPRHKITKRGQNVTFRCDPISEHNRLYWYRQTLGQGPEFLTYFQNEAQLEKSRLLSDRFSAERPKGSFSTLEIQRTEQGDSAMYLCASSPRTSGFQKTQYFGPGTRLLVL.

The chain is built from TRBV7-9 and TRBJ2-7; TRBD2 is a possible D gene (5 bases). V was shortened by 1 base and J by 6 bases, with 10 bases between the two germline ends. The germline CDR1 and CDR2 sequences are SEHNR and FQNEAQ (reference sequence). There are 13 residues in the CDR3. The CDR3 loop is CASSLDGNTEQYF. Here the CDR3 DNA reads TGTGCCAGCAGCTTAGACGGGAACACCGAGCAGTACTTC.

The V gene is TRBV5-1, the J gene TRBJ2-7; TRBD1 might be the D (5 bases). CDR1 and CDR2 from the germline V gene are SGHRS and YFSETQ. The CDR3 has 16 amino acids. The germline V and J ends were trimmed by 0 bases and 0 bases, with 13 bases remaining between them. CDR3 coding DNA: TGCGCCAGCAGCTTGGTCGTCGGCAGGGCCTCCTACGAGCAGTACTTC. Its protein is CASSLVVGRASYEQYF.

The V call is TRBV6-6, the J call TRBJ1-1; no reliable D call. The CDR3 is made up of 14 amino acids. The germline V gene encodes CDR1 MNHNY and CDR2 SVGAGI (reference sequence). V lost 7 bases to trimming and J lost 1 base, with 13 bases between them. As DNA, the CDR3 is TGTGCCAGCACCCTCGCGGTCCCGAACACTGAAGCTTTCTTT. Translated, it gives CASTLAVPNTEAFF.

The CDR3 spells CASSDRDRGHTGNTIYF. Here the CDR3 DNA reads TGTGCCAGCAGCGACCGGGACAGGGGGCATACTGGAAACACCATATATTTT. The V and J genes are TRBV11-2 and TRBJ1-3, with TRBD1 matching over 12 bases. The CDR3 totals 17 residues. CDR1 and CDR2 from the germline V gene are SGHAT and FQNNGV. The junction had 7 bases not matched to a gene; V was cut back by 5 bases and J by 2 bases.

The chain couples TRBV19 to TRBJ1-6; 9 bases match TRBD1. V shed 7 bases and J 7 bases; nucleotides not matched to a gene: 5. This CDR3 region has 14 residues. Germline CDR1 and CDR2: LNHDA and SQIVND (reference sequence). In DNA form, the CDR3 reads TGTGCCAGTACCGCGGGACAGGGAAATTCACCCCTCCACTTT. As protein: CASTAGQGNSPLHF. Full variable domain (outside the CDR3, taken from reference TRBV19 and TRBJ1-6): DGGITQSPKYLFRKEGQNVTLSCEQNLNHDAMYWYRQDPGQGLRLIYYSQIVNDFQKGDIAEGYSVSREKKESFPLTVTSAQKNPTAFYLCASTAGQGNSPLHFGNGTRLTVT.

J is TRBJ2-5 and V is TRBV20-1, with D perhaps TRBD1 (5 bases). Looked up from germline, CDR1 is DFQATT and CDR2 is SNEGSKA (reference sequence). This CDR3 has 11 amino acids. With 7 bases removed from V and 1 base from J, the gap between germline ends came to 7 bases. This chain's CDR3 is CSVRAQETQYF. Here the CDR3 DNA reads TGCAGTGTCAGGGCCCAAGAGACCCAGTACTTC.

The V gene is TRBV5-4, the J gene TRBJ2-3; 8 nucleotides agree with TRBD2. Germline V gene data show CDR1 as SGHNT and CDR2 as YYREEE (reference sequence). V shed 1 base, J shed 10 bases, and the junction held 11 bases outside the gene matches. The CDR3 has 15 amino acids. The CDR3 is CASSLSRETGGAQYF. CDR3 nucleotide sequence: TGTGCCAGCAGCTTGTCTCGGGAAACCGGGGGGGCGCAGTATTTT.

The chain links TRBV4-2 to TRBJ1-2, with no clear D. Germline values: CDR1 LGHNA, CDR2 YNFKEQ. Trimming removed 1 base at V and 0 bases at J, with 6 bases between. This CDR3 region has 14 residues. In nucleotides, the CDR3 is TGTGCCAGCAGCCAAGTTGGAGCTAACTATGGCTACACCTTC. Protein product: CASSQVGANYGYTF.

This clone was seen only a few times. This chain uses TRBV5-4 with TRBJ1-3; 8 nucleotides align to TRBD1. The CDR3 length is 15 residues. V dropped 3 bases and J dropped 2; count of bases not matched to a gene: 4. Germline V gene sequence: CDR1 SGHNT, CDR2 YYREEE (reference sequence). CDR3 DNA: TGTGCCAGCAGCTCCCTGGACAGGGCTGGAAACACCATATATTTT. It is translated as CASSSLDRAGNTIYF.

The V call is TRBV28, the J call TRBJ2-7; 9 bases match TRBD2. CDR3 length: 15 residues. Germline CDR1 and CDR2: MDHEN and SYDVKM. The ends lost 5 bases at V and 3 bases at J; junction bases unmatched: 8. CDR3 bases: TGTGCCAGCAGTCAATGGGGGCGGGAGGGCTACGAGCAGTACTTC. It encodes CASSQWGREGYEQYF.

The chain has TRBV19 and TRBJ1-2, with 7 bases identical to TRBD1. V lost 6 bases and J lost 5; bases outside the gene matches: 6. The CDR3 is made up of 13 amino acids. CDR1 LNHDA and CDR2 SQIVND come from the germline V gene (reference sequence). The CDR3 region has the DNA TGTGCCAGTAGAAGGACAGGACTATATGGCTACACCTTC. It yields the protein CASRRTGLYGYTF.

This chain joins TRBV4-1 and TRBJ1-2; a weak D match, TRBD1 (6 bases). CDR3 length: 15 amino acids. Trimming took off 4 bases at V and 0 bases at J, with 12 bases between the two ends. Germline V lookup: CDR1 MGHRA, CDR2 YSYEKL. The DNA for the CDR3 is TGCGCCAGCAGCCTAGGACAGCTCGCTAACTATGGCTACACCTTC. Residues: CASSLGQLANYGYTF.

The CDR3, as DNA: TGTGCCAGCAGCCCAAAGCGGGGGTACGAGCAGTACTTC. This encodes CASSPKRGYEQYF. V and J are TRBV5-4 and TRBJ2-7; 8 bases map to TRBD2. V lost 4 bases and J lost 4; bases outside the gene matches: 4. This CDR3 is 13 amino acids long. Germline V gene data show CDR1 as SGHNT and CDR2 as YYREEE (reference sequence).

The V call is TRBV2, the J call TRBJ2-1; 11 nucleotides match TRBD2. The CDR3 runs 15 residues. V was pared by 6 bases and J by 7 bases, with 8 bases of the junction left unmatched. CDR1 SNHLY and CDR2 FYNNEI come from the germline V gene. CDR3 coding DNA: TGTGCCAGCAGCCTACTAGCGGGGGTGAAGAATGAGCAGTTCTTC. This encodes CASSLLAGVKNEQFF.